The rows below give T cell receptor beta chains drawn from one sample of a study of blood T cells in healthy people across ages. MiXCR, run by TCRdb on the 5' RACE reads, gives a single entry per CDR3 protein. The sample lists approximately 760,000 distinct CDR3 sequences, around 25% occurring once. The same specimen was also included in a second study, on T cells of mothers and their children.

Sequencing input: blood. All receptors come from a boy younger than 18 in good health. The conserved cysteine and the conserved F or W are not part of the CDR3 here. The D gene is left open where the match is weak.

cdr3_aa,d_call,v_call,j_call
ASSMGPGQETQY,NA,TRBV5-1,TRBJ2-5
SAYIMDGTEAF,NA,TRBV20-1,TRBJ1-1
ATSDGQGWLNEQF,TRBD1,TRBV24-1,TRBJ2-1
SAREIVAGPDTQY,TRBD2,TRBV20-1,TRBJ2-3
ASSLVANTEAF,NA,TRBV11-2,TRBJ1-1
ASSRGLAGVKEQY,TRBD2,TRBV3-1,TRBJ2-7
ASSSWVRGNEQF,NA,TRBV7-8,TRBJ2-1
ASSQRGAEAF,NA,TRBV2,TRBJ1-1
AISDGLSLKETQY,NA,TRBV10-3,TRBJ2-5
SGGSSSYEQY,NA,TRBV29-1,TRBJ2-7
SAPQAQRGEETQY,TRBD2,TRBV20-1,TRBJ2-5
ASSHLREREGSYEQY,NA,TRBV4-1,TRBJ2-7
ASSSLTSGSRETQY,TRBD2,TRBV6-5,TRBJ2-5
SVFAGTGNYEQY,TRBD1,TRBV29-1,TRBJ2-7
ASRLTARETQY,NA,TRBV28,TRBJ2-5
ASSYSTTGLGNEQF,TRBD1,TRBV5-1,NA
ASSQDLAGGTIQETQY,TRBD2,TRBV4-3,TRBJ2-5
ASSSEGTDTQY,NA,TRBV5-6,TRBJ2-3
AAEDRAGEKLF,TRBD1,TRBV28,TRBJ1-4
SVSGRWGEETQY,NA,TRBV29-1,TRBJ2-5
ASSRQANYGYT,NA,TRBV14,TRBJ1-2
ASRSQVLRNEQF,NA,TRBV2,NA
ASSLGGIAGFYEQY,TRBD2,TRBV11-2,TRBJ2-7
ASSQDQVTYNEQF,NA,TRBV4-2,TRBJ2-1
ASSLPTGTITYEQY,NA,TRBV7-9,TRBJ2-7
ASSLAWTPEGELF,NA,TRBV7-9,TRBJ2-2
SVSGVYTDTQY,NA,TRBV20-1,TRBJ2-3
SVGSTGTPSLETEAF,NA,TRBV29-1,TRBJ1-1
ASSYRLGEPNTGELF,NA,TRBV6-2/TRBV6-3,TRBJ2-2
ASSPKTIETQY,NA,TRBV5-1,TRBJ2-5
SAFRTGTGADTQY,TRBD1,TRBV29-1,TRBJ2-3
SVEQEYQETQY,NA,TRBV29-1,TRBJ2-5
ASGQGAGETQY,TRBD1,TRBV7-7,TRBJ2-5
ASSLASGIETQY,TRBD2,TRBV7-6,TRBJ2-5
ASSPTTGETNYGYA,TRBD1,TRBV6-2/TRBV6-3,TRBJ1-2
ASSPPGLAWEQY,TRBD2,TRBV6-5,TRBJ2-5
ASSEFHGVAGELF,NA,TRBV6-1,TRBJ2-2
ASIHSRESETQY,NA,TRBV12-3/TRBV12-4,TRBJ2-5
ASGYGYEQY,NA,TRBV7-8,TRBJ2-7
ASSLGLGQF,NA,TRBV7-2,TRBJ2-1
ASSRTSFAGNEQY,NA,TRBV5-1,TRBJ2-7
ASSRGTVLGEQF,TRBD1,TRBV4-1,TRBJ2-1
ASSLVGGEQETQY,NA,TRBV7-2,TRBJ2-5